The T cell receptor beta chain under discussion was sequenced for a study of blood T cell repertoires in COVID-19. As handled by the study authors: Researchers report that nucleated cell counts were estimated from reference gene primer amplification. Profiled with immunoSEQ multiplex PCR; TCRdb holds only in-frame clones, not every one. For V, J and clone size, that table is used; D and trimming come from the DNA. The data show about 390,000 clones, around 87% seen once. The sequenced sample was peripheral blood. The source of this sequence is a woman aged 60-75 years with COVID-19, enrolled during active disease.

In nucleotides, the CDR3 is TGTGCCAGCTCATCAGGACCAGGGAAGGACGAGCAGTACTTC. It yields the protein CASSSGPGKDEQYF. The chain recombines TRBV18 with TRBJ2-7; possibly TRBD1 for D (5 bases). This CDR3 region has 14 residues. Deletions cut 5 bases from V and 5 bases from J, with 16 bases between. Germline V CDR1 and CDR2: KGHSH, LQKENI.